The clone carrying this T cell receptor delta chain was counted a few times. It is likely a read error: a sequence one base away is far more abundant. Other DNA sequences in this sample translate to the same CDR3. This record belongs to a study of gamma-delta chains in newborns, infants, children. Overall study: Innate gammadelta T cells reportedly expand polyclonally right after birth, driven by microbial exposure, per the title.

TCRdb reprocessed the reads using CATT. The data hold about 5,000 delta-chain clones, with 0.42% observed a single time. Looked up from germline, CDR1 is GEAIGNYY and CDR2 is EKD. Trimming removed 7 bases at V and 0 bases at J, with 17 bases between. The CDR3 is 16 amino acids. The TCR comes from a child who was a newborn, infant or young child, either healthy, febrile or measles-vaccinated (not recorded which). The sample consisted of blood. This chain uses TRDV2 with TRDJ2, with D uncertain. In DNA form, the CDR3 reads TGTGCCTGCGACTCTATCGGGACCCCTTTGACAGCACAACTCTTCTTT. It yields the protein CACDSIGTPLTAQLFF.